This T cell receptor (beta chain) was documented in a study of cytotoxic CD8 clonotypes in ibrutinib-treated CLL (dated by TCRdb to about 2021). Notes on the research overall: In this cohort, approximately 15 patients were treatment-naive and about ten were relapsed/refractory, while under 18 had unmutated IGHV. Cryopreserved peripheral blood mononuclear cells were obtained before treatment, at response, and at either sustained remission or disease progression. Longitudinal samples were available for about 30% of the roughly 90 trial participants. The response samples were drawn at a median of 12 months into treatment, with a range of about 6 to 40 months. Samples averaged roughly 260,000 productive templates and more than 85,000 productive rearrangements. Patients were still on ibrutinib when every remission and progressive disease sample was collected. Partial responses were observed in about 25 patients and complete responses in 2; after a median follow-up of roughly 72 months, remission was maintained in around 14 patients and progression was observed in approximately 12.

This clone was counted many times. Its antigen specificity is not known. One base away there is no much larger clone; base qualities are not given. Including the terminal cysteine and phenylalanine, the CDR3 comprises 13 residues. CDR3 DNA only is kept here, 39 bases in frame from base 1. Trimming removed 7 bases from V and 4 bases from J; the gene matches leave 5 bases unexplained. The germline V gene (reference sequence) specifies MNHEY as CDR1 and SMNVEV as CDR2. Interpreted using the paper, the time point label stands for: approximately eleven months on ibrutinib. For TCR beta library preparation, roughly 2 micrograms of genomic DNA were extracted from the cryopreserved PBMCs. Longitudinal blood samples from CLL patients receiving ibrutinib monotherapy were subjected to high-throughput TCR beta sequencing. The patients were enrolled in a single-center, open-label phase 2 trial of ibrutinib monotherapy.

On a MiSeq, deep resolution sequencing aimed for a depth between 1 in 1 million and 1 in 200,000 T cells, with each clonotype covered approximately 10x on average. The immunoSEQ hsTCRB Kit was used to generate TCR beta libraries. The published analysis was carried out like this. ImmunoSEQ Data Assistant and ImmunoSEQ Analyzer were used for data analysis, and V, D and J genes were assigned according to IMGT definitions. Clonality, which ranges from 0 to 1, was calculated as one minus the normalized Shannon entropy of productive rearrangement frequencies. Only overrepresented clonotypes making up at least 0.05% of each patient's repertoire were included in the public clonotype analysis. Approximately 14 age-matched healthy donor repertoires from immuneACCESS served as clonality controls. Drawn from immuneACCESS, this table holds only the in-frame rearrangements with V and J called that TCRdb kept. Clones are partly lost; checked studies trace under half to an unresolved V gene and leave the rest unexplained. V and J calls and clone size are those listed in that table; D and trimming were worked out from the DNA. The sample table holds 45,000 to 55,000 clones, of which 53% were seen once. In total, the top ten clones hold less than 35% of the sample.

Broader findings and caveats from the paper: Baseline clonality exceeded that of age-matched healthy donors and correlated strongly with circulating CD8+ T-cell counts. Public clonotypes were found to be uncommon and were observed to contract or remain stable during treatment; the increase in clonality was shown to reflect expansion of private clonotypes at ibrutinib response. Clonality rose at ibrutinib response, remained stable during sustained remission, and dropped back toward baseline at progression. Sustained-remission and progressing patients did not have matched sampling times, and lymph node repertoires were not examined.

The receptor comes from a human donor with chronic lymphocytic leukemia. The source material was PBMCs, sampled after 12 months of ibrutinib treatment. The sequence links TRBV27 to TRBJ1-1, with 8 bases aligning to TRBD1. For the CDR3, the sequence is CASTHTGGTEAFF. The nucleotide sequence is given as TGTGCCAGCACCCACACAGGGGGCACTGAAGCTTTCTTT.